This TCR beta chain was profiled in a study of identical twins. TCRdb passed the 5' RACE reads through MiXCR, listing each CDR3 protein once. The repertoire consists of about 810,000 distinct CDR3 sequences, with around an eighth occurring once and the leading ten covering under 2%. The V and J ends lost 3 bases and 6 bases respectively, with 11 bases between them. This CDR3 region has 13 residues. Germline CDR1 reads SGHAT; CDR2 reads FQNNGV. This clonotype has only a few counts. The sample was also linked to a second study, of yellow fever vaccine responses in identical twins.

The gene calls are TRBV11-2 and TRBJ1-2, with D unclear. The clonotype was recovered from a woman under 30 in good health. Material for sequencing was PBMCs. CDR3 coding DNA: TGTGCCAGCAGCTTCCGACAAACCAATGGCTACACCTTC. It codes for CASSFRQTNGYTF.